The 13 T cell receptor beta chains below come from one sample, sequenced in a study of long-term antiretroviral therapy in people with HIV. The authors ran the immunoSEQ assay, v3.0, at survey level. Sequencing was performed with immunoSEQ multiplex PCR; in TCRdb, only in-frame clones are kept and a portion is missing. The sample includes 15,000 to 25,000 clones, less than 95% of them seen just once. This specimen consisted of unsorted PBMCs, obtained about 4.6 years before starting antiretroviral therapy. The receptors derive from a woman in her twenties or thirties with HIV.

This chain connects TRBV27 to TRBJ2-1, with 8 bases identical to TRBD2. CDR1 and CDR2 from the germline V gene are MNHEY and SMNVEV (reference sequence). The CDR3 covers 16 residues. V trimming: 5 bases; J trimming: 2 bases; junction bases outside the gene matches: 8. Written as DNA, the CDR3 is TGTGCCAGCAGTATACTTAGCGGGGCGACCTACAATGAGCAGTTCTTC. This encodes CASSILSGATYNEQFF.

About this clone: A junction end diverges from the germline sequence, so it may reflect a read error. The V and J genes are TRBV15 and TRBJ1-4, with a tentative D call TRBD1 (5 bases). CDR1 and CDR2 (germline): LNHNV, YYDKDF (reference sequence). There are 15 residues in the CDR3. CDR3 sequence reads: CATSRAGASNEKLFF. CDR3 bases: TGTGCCACCAGCAGGGCCGGGGCATCTAATGAAAAGCTGTTTTTT.

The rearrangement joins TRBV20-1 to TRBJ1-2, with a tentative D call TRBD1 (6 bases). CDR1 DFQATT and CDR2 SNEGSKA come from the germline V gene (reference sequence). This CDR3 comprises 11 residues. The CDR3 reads CSLSGVDGYTF. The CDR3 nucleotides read TGCAGCCTGTCAGGGGTGGACGGCTACACCTTC.

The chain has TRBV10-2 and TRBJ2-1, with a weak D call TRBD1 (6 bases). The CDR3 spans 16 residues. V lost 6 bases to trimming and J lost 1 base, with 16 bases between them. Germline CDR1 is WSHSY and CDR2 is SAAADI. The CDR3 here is CASRGHTAGSYNEQFF. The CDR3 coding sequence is TGCGCCAGCAGGGGACATACCGCAGGATCCTACAATGAGCAGTTCTTC.

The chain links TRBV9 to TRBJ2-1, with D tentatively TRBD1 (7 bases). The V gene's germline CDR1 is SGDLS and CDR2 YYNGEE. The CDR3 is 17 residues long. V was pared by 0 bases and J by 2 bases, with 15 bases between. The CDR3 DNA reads TGTGCCAGCAGCGTAGCCGGAGGGCAGGGGGCCTACAATGAGCAGTTCTTC. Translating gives CASSVAGGQGAYNEQFF.

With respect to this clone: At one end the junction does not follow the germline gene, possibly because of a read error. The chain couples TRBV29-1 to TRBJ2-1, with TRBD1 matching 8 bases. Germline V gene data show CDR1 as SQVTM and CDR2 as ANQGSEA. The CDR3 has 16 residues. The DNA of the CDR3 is TGCAGCGCTGAAACTATCCGACAGGGGAAGTTCAATGAGCAGTTCTTC. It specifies CSAETIRQGKFNEQFF.

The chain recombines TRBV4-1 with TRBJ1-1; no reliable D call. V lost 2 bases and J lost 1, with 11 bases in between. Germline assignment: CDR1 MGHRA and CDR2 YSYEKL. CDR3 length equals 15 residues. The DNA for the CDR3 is TGCGCCAGCAGCCAATATTTCGCAGGGAACACTGAAGCTTTCTTT. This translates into CASSQYFAGNTEAFF.

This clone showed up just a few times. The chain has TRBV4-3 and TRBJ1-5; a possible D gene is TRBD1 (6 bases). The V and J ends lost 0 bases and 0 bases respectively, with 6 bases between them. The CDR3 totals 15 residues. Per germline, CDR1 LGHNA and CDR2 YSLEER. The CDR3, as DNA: TGCGCCAGCAGCCAAGAGGGACATAGCAATCAGCCCCAGCATTTT. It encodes CASSQEGHSNQPQHF.

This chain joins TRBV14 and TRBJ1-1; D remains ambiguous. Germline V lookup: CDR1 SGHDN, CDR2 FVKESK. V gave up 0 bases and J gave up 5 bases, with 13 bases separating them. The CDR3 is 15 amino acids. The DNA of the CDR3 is TGTGCCAGCAGCCAAGATTTGGGAGAGGAGACTGAAGCTTTCTTT. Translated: CASSQDLGEETEAFF.

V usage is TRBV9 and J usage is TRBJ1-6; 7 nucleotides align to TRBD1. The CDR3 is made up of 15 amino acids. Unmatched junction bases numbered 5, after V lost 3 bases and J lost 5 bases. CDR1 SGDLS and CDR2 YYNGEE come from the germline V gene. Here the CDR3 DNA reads TGTGCCAGCAGCGAGGGGACAGCCAATAATTCACCCCTCCACTTT. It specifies CASSEGTANNSPLHF.

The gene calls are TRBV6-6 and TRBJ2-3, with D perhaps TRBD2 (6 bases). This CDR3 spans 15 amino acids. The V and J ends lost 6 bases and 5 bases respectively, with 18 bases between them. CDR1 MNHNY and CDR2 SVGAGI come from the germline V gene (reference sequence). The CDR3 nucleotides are TGTGCCAGCAGAATCCGGGGGTCCGGGAAAGATACGCAGTATTTT. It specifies CASRIRGSGKDTQYF.

Written as DNA, the CDR3 is TGTGCCAGCAGCCACACACCCCAGGTTCGGGTAACTGGAAACACCATATATTTT. This translates into CASSHTPQVRVTGNTIYF. This rearrangement joins TRBV7-8 to TRBJ1-3; no clear D gene. V gave up 5 bases and J gave up 2 bases, with 22 bases separating them. The CDR3 is 18 amino acids. Germline CDR1 reads SGHVS; CDR2 reads FQNEAQ.

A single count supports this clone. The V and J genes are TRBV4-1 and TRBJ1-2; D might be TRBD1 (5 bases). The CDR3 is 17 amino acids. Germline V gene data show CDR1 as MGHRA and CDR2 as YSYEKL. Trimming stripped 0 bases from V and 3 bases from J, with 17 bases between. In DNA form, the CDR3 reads TGCGCCAGCAGCCAAGAAGAGAGGGGAGCGAGGGACTATGGCTACACCTTC. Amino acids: CASSQEERGARDYGYTF.